The present T cell receptor beta chain was sequenced within a study of shared clonotypes between healthy human individuals. V lost 0 bases and J lost 2; bases outside the gene matches: 4. Germline V gene lookup returns CDR1 SGHNT and CDR2 YYREEE (reference sequence). The CDR3 is made up of 16 amino acids. The assay was immunoSEQ multiplex PCR, and TCRdb's table has in-frame clones only and misses some. The sample shows roughly 2.4 million clones, nearly 97% of them seen only once. The gene calls are TRBV5-4 and TRBJ2-5; 10 nucleotides line up with TRBD2. Sequencing was done on a sample of naive CD4+ T cells sorted from blood. The subset denotes: CD45RA+ positively selected. This clonotype was obtained from a young man in good health. The CDR3 spells CASSLEGSGRQETQYF. CDR3 sequence (DNA): TGTGCCAGCAGCTTGGAGGGTAGCGGGAGGCAAGAGACCCAGTACTTC.